The entry that follows covers one T cell receptor (beta chain) sequence. Germline V gene data show CDR1 as LNHDA and CDR2 as SQIVND (reference sequence). The CDR3 runs 17 residues. The V end was cut by 5 bases, the J end by 0 bases, with 19 bases between. Profiled with immunoSEQ multiplex PCR; TCRdb holds only in-frame clones, not every one. The sample lists over 150,000 clones; less than 95% were seen once. The source of the sample is a study of control samples from healthy donors and cancer patients. The sequence derives from a man in his 60s with colorectal cancer. Input material: PBMCs. The chain uses TRBV19 and TRBJ1-1; D uncertain. The DNA of the CDR3 is TGTGCCAGTAGTTTGCAACTTCGACTGAACATGAACACTGAAGCTTTCTTT. It translates to CASSLQLRLNMNTEAFF. Full variable domain (rest looked up from reference TRBV19 and TRBJ1-1): DGGITQSPKYLFRKEGQNVTLSCEQNLNHDAMYWYRQDPGQGLRLIYYSQIVNDFQKGDIAEGYSVSREKKESFPLTVTSAQKNPTAFYLCASSLQLRLNMNTEAFFGQGTRLTVV.